The 7 T cell receptor beta chains below were found in one sample sequenced in a study of T cell responses to AZD1222 COVID-19 vaccine. Here immunoSEQ multiplex PCR was the method, and the copy in TCRdb shows in-frame clones only, minus some. Here the sample spans about 120,000 clones, 91% being singletons. Here the sequenced sample was peripheral blood, taken on day 0 of AZD1222 vaccination. These receptors all stem from an adult in good health.

CDR3 sequence reads: CATSERDVGTYGYTF. The CDR3 bases are TGTGCCACCAGTGAACGGGACGTTGGGACCTATGGCTACACCTTC. The chain joins TRBV24-1 to TRBJ1-2; D is perhaps TRBD1 (5 bases). This CDR3 contains 15 residues. Germline CDR1 KGHDR, CDR2 SFDVKD. The V end lost 4 bases, the J end lost 4 bases, and 15 bases lay between the germline ends.

The chain uses TRBV7-2 and TRBJ1-4; the D gene is possibly TRBD1 (6 bases). Trimming removed 1 base at V and 3 bases at J, with 12 bases between. Germline loops: CDR1 SGHTA, CDR2 FQGNSA. This CDR3 contains 16 residues. CDR3 sequence reads: CASSLVRGRANEKLFF. The CDR3 nucleotides read TGTGCCAGCAGCTTAGTCCGGGGGCGGGCTAATGAAAAACTGTTTTTT.

This clone was recorded only once. This chain connects TRBV21-1 to TRBJ2-3; the D call in the table, TRBD2, was not verified against the DNA. TRBV21-1 represents a pseudogene. There are 17 residues in the CDR3. Written as DNA, the CDR3 is TGTGCCAGCAGCAAAAGGGGTACGGGGGGGCCGACAGATACGCAGTATTTT. Encoded protein: CASSKRGTGGPTDTQYF.

Turning to this clone: A junction boundary mismatches the germline segment, possibly from a read error. CDR3 in DNA: TGTGCCAGCAGCGTAGATCAGCGGGGGGCAACTGATGAAAAACTGTTTTTT. Amino acids: CASSVDQRGATDEKLFF. The chain links TRBV9 to TRBJ1-4; tentative D call: TRBD1 (6 bases). The CDR3 contains 17 residues. From germline, CDR1 is SGDLS and CDR2 YYNGEE.

The gene calls are TRBV19 and TRBJ1-2; weak D call: TRBD1 (6 bases). The V gene's germline CDR1 is LNHDA and CDR2 SQIVND (reference sequence). Between the trimmed V and J ends, which lost 2 bases and 7 bases, there was a span of 11 bases. The CDR3 has 13 residues. CDR3 residues: CASSIPQGGGYTF. DNA of the CDR3: TGTGCCAGTAGTATACCACAGGGCGGTGGCTACACCTTC.

V and J are TRBV11-1 and TRBJ2-2; perhaps TRBD2 as D (6 bases). V lost 7 bases and J 3 bases, leaving 12 bases between the germline ends. The CDR3 has 14 amino acids. Germline V lookup: CDR1 SGHAT, CDR2 FQDESV (reference sequence). CDR3 protein: CASTEEGYTGELFF. The CDR3 bases are TGTGCCAGCACCGAGGAGGGATACACCGGGGAGCTGTTTTTT.

This sequence joins TRBV29-1 and TRBJ1-3; 7 bases align to TRBD1. Germline V gives CDR1 SQVTM, CDR2 ANQGSEA. J lost 0 bases, V lost 1 base, and 9 bases had no gene match. The CDR3 runs 17 residues. CDR3 residues: CSVEVPPGQSSGNTIYF. CDR3 nucleotides: TGCAGCGTTGAAGTTCCCCCGGGACAGAGCTCTGGAAACACCATATATTTT.